Each of the 23 T cell receptor beta chains below was sequenced from the same sample in a study of blood T cell repertoires in COVID-19. Profiled with immunoSEQ multiplex PCR; TCRdb holds only in-frame clones, not every one. This sample has approximately 460,000 clones, with approximately 89% found just once. Sequenced: peripheral blood. The source of these receptors is a man aged 18 to 29 with COVID-19, enrolled during active disease.

The rearrangement joins TRBV20-1 to TRBJ2-3, with 9 bases that match TRBD1. Germline CDR1 reads DFQATT; CDR2 reads SNEGSKA (reference sequence). V shed 3 bases and J 5 bases; nucleotides not matched to a gene: 6. The CDR3 covers 14 residues. The CDR3 DNA reads TGCAGTGCTAGTTGGACAGGGGTGGGAGATACGCAGTATTTT. Amino acids: CSASWTGVGDTQYF.

The chain is built from TRBV2 and TRBJ2-1; the D gene is possibly TRBD2 (5 bases). V was clipped by 5 bases and J by 6 bases, with 8 bases between them. This CDR3 region has 12 residues. Germline V gene sequence: CDR1 SNHLY, CDR2 FYNNEI. CDR3 residues: CASSFSGNEQFF. DNA of the CDR3: TGTGCCAGCAGTTTCAGCGGCAATGAGCAGTTCTTC.

The V call is TRBV3-1 (or the pseudogene TRBV3-2), the J call TRBJ2-7; 7 bases line up with TRBD2. Germline CDR1 and CDR2: LGHDT and YNNKEL (reference sequence). This CDR3 region has 15 residues. The junction had 5 bases not matched to a gene; V was cut back by 1 base and J by 2 bases. CDR3 sequence: CASSQGRGSTYEQYF. CDR3 in DNA: TGTGCCAGCAGCCAAGGGCGGGGGAGCACCTACGAGCAGTACTTC.

This clone turned up a few times. The chain joins TRBV4-1 to TRBJ2-7; TRBD1 is a possible D gene (5 bases). Between the trimmed V and J ends, which lost 2 bases and 1 base, there was a span of 9 bases. The CDR3 has 14 amino acids. Germline CDR1 MGHRA, CDR2 YSYEKL. The CDR3 sequence is CASSQFRTSYEQYF. CDR3 coding DNA: TGCGCCAGCAGCCAATTTCGGACATCCTACGAGCAGTACTTC.

This clone was recorded only once. V is TRBV5-4 and J is TRBJ2-4, with D possibly being TRBD1 (6 bases). Looked up from germline, CDR1 is SGHNT and CDR2 is YYREEE (reference sequence). The length of the CDR3 is 16 residues. Trimming left V 4 bases short and J 0 bases short, with 14 bases between. Written as DNA, the CDR3 is TGTGCCAGCAGCCCCACCGGACAGCTAGCCAAAAACATTCAGTACTTC. Translated, it gives CASSPTGQLAKNIQYF.

DNA for the CDR3: TGTGCCAGCAGCTCGGGACTAGCGGCCGGGGAGCTGTTTTTT. Protein: CASSSGLAAGELFF. The V call is TRBV5-4, the J call TRBJ2-2, with 11 nucleotides matching TRBD2. CDR1 SGHNT and CDR2 YYREEE come from the germline V gene (reference sequence). V lost 3 bases to trimming and J lost 6 bases; unmatched junction nucleotides: 1. CDR3 length: 14 amino acids. Using reference TRBV5-4 and TRBJ2-2 for the parts outside the CDR3, the full variable domain is ETGVTQSPTHLIKTRGQQVTLRCSSQSGHNTVSWYQQALGQGPQFIFQYYREEENGRGNFPPRFSGLQFPNYSSELNVNALELDDSALYLCASSSGLAAGELFFGEGSRLTVL.

The rearrangement links TRBV5-1 to TRBJ2-5, with TRBD2 matching over 11 bases. Per the germline V gene, CDR1 is SGHRS and CDR2 is YFSETQ. The CDR3 is 16 amino acids. Unmatched junction bases numbered 7, after V lost 0 bases and J lost 6 bases. Here the CDR3 DNA reads TGCGCCAGCAGCTTGGCCTCTAGCGGGGGGACGAAGACCCAGTACTTC. Amino acid sequence: CASSLASSGGTKTQYF.

V usage is TRBV2 and J usage is TRBJ1-4; D is unclear. The V end lost 4 bases, the J end lost 4 bases, and 7 bases lay between the germline ends. Germline values: CDR1 SNHLY, CDR2 FYNNEI. CDR3 length: 13 amino acids. CDR3 loop: CASSVRVNEKLFF. CDR3 sequence (DNA): TGTGCCAGCAGTGTACGGGTTAATGAAAAACTGTTTTTT.

The chain recombines TRBV30 with TRBJ2-7; the D gene is possibly TRBD1 (6 bases). The germline V gene encodes CDR1 GTSNPN and CDR2 SVGIG (reference sequence). The V end lost 3 bases, the J end lost 7 bases, and 19 bases lay between the germline ends. The CDR3 sequence is 14 residues long. The CDR3 bases are TGTGCCTGGAGGACAATAAGACAGGCAGGGGAGCAGTACTTC. It codes for CAWRTIRQAGEQYF.

The chain has TRBV18 and TRBJ1-1, with 9 bases lining up with TRBD1. After removal of 6 bases from V and 5 bases from J, the junction contained 7 bases not matched to a gene. Germline V gene data show CDR1 as KGHSH and CDR2 as LQKENI. The length of the CDR3 is 14 residues. The CDR3 sequence is CASSLNRGRTEAFF. CDR3 coding DNA: TGTGCCAGCTCTCTAAACAGGGGGCGGACTGAAGCTTTCTTT.

The chain employs TRBV27 and TRBJ1-1, with D maybe TRBD1 (6 bases). The ends were cut back, 3 bases at V and 2 bases at J, with 10 bases in the middle. Germline V gene lookup returns CDR1 MNHEY and CDR2 SMNVEV (reference sequence). The CDR3 covers 14 residues. The CDR3 nucleotides are TGTGCCAGCAGTTTTGACAGGATAAACACTGAAGCTTTCTTT. It yields the protein CASSFDRINTEAFF.

This chain joins TRBV10-2 and TRBJ2-7, with D tentatively TRBD2 (6 bases). The germline V gene has CDR1 WSHSY and CDR2 SAAADI. CDR3 length equals 15 residues. V was cut by 6 bases and J by 2 bases, with 17 bases left in between. CDR3 sequence reads: CASRDWMGGAYEQYF. The CDR3 nucleotides read TGCGCCAGCAGAGATTGGATGGGGGGAGCCTACGAGCAGTACTTC.

The chain couples TRBV3-1 (or the pseudogene TRBV3-2) to TRBJ2-5; D is ambiguous. Between the trimmed V and J ends, which lost 1 base and 7 bases, there was a span of 10 bases. From germline, CDR1 is LGHDT and CDR2 YNNKEL (reference sequence). CDR3 length: 13 amino acids. CDR3 nucleotides: TGTGCCAGCAGCCAAGGTCAGATTGTGACCCAGTACTTC. Translated, it gives CASSQGQIVTQYF.

The chain links TRBV6-5 to TRBJ1-2; TRBD1 matches at 8 bases. Looked up from germline, CDR1 is MNHEY and CDR2 is SVGAGI. Trimming took 8 bases from V and 1 from J; bases not matched to a gene: 9. This CDR3 comprises 15 residues. The chain's CDR3 is CASAHGTGYNYGYTF. The CDR3 nucleotides read TGTGCCAGCGCTCACGGGACAGGCTATAACTATGGCTACACCTTC.

V usage is TRBV20-1 and J usage is TRBJ2-7; the match to TRBD2 covers 8 bases. CDR1 and CDR2 (germline): DFQATT, SNEGSKA (reference sequence). The CDR3 has 13 residues. The V and J ends lost 3 bases and 7 bases, in that order; junction bases with no gene match: 8. This CDR3 is CSASERESGEQYF. As DNA, the CDR3 is TGCAGTGCTAGTGAGCGGGAGTCGGGGGAGCAGTACTTC.

In DNA form, the CDR3 reads TGTGCCAGCAGCCAAGAACCCGCCGGGGGGGCCAAGGATGAGCAGTTCTTC. The encoded protein is CASSQEPAGGAKDEQFF. The J gene is TRBJ2-1, the V gene TRBV3-1 (or the pseudogene TRBV3-2); TRBD2 matches 8 bases. The CDR3 extends over 17 amino acids. V lost 0 bases, J lost 8 bases, and 12 bases stayed unmatched. Germline CDR1 reads LGHDT; CDR2 reads YNNKEL (reference sequence).

The chain uses TRBV10-1 and TRBJ2-1; the D gene is possibly TRBD1 (6 bases). Looked up from germline, CDR1 is WNHNN and CDR2 is SYGVQD (reference sequence). With 4 bases removed from V and 5 bases from J, the gap between germline ends came to 18 bases. The CDR3 is 16 amino acids. The CDR3 protein is CASSVGDQGTHNEQFF. In DNA form, the CDR3 reads TGCGCCAGCAGTGTGGGGGACCAGGGGACCCACAATGAGCAGTTCTTC.

The chain carries TRBV29-1 and TRBJ2-1, with TRBD2 matching 11 bases. Germline V gene sequence: CDR1 SQVTM, CDR2 ANQGSEA. This CDR3 has 14 residues. The V gene end was trimmed by 7 bases and the J gene end by 4 bases; junction bases not matched to a gene: 6. DNA of the CDR3: TGCAGCGCGTGGACTAGCGGGTTATACAATGAGCAGTTCTTC. Amino acids: CSAWTSGLYNEQFF.

V usage is TRBV18 and J usage is TRBJ2-2; 10 bases are shared with TRBD2. Germline V lookup: CDR1 KGHSH, CDR2 LQKENI. The CDR3 is 16 amino acids. Trimming took 1 base from V and 9 from J; bases not matched to a gene: 8. The CDR3 loop is CASSPRQAGGPRELFF. The CDR3, as DNA: TGTGCCAGCTCACCACGGCAAGCGGGAGGGCCAAGGGAGCTGTTTTTT.

The genes are TRBV5-1 and TRBJ2-6; 10 bases align to TRBD1. Germline V gene lookup returns CDR1 SGHRS and CDR2 YFSETQ. V lost 4 bases and J lost 3; bases outside the gene matches: 10. The CDR3 has 18 amino acids. CDR3 residues: CASSPTAGQGSGANVLTF. The CDR3 nucleotides read TGCGCCAGCAGCCCCACTGCGGGACAGGGGAGTGGGGCCAACGTCCTGACTTTC.

The V and J genes are TRBV5-1 and TRBJ1-2; 7 bases are a match to TRBD1. There are 15 residues in the CDR3. V lost 4 bases and J lost 2; bases outside the gene matches: 8. Germline CDR1 and CDR2: SGHRS and YFSETQ. The CDR3 DNA sequence: TGCGCCAGCAGCCTAGGACAGGAGATGAACTATGGCTACACCTTC. Residues: CASSLGQEMNYGYTF.

Concerning this clone: In the same sample, other DNA sequences code for this CDR3. The chain combines TRBV9 with TRBJ1-5; tentative D call: TRBD1 (5 bases). There are 14 residues in the CDR3. The ends were cut back, 0 bases at V and 2 bases at J, with 6 bases in the middle. From germline, CDR1 is SGDLS and CDR2 YYNGEE. The chain's CDR3 is CASSVEGGNQPQHF. CDR3 DNA sequence: TGTGCCAGCAGCGTAGAAGGGGGCAATCAGCCCCAGCATTTT.

The J gene is TRBJ2-3, the V gene TRBV10-3; TRBD2 might be the D (5 bases). CDR1 ENHRY and CDR2 SYGVKD come from the germline V gene. Trimming removed 3 bases from V and 2 bases from J, with 12 bases in between. The CDR3 consists of 15 residues. As DNA, the CDR3 is TGTGCCATCAGTGAAACCGAAGCGGACACAGATACGCAGTATTTT. Amino acids: CAISETEADTDTQYF.